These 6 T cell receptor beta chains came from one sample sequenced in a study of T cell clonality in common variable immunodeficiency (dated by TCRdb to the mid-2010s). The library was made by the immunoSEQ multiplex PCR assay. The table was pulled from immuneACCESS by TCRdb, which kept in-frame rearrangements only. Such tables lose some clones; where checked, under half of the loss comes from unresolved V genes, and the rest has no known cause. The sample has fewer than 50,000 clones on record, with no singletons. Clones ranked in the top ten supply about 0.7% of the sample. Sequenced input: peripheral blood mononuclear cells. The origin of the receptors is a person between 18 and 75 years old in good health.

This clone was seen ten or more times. The DNA read from the CDR3 is TGTGCCAGCTCACCGGGACAGGGGCTCACCTACGAG. Amino acid sequence: CASSPGQGLTYE. In full, the CDR3 reads CASSPGQGLTYEQYF. The chain has TRBV18 and TRBJ2-7; 10 nucleotides line up with TRBD1. Sequencing ends 3 residues short of the CDR3 end; the germline J gene provides the rest. CDR3 length equals 15 residues. The germline CDR1 and CDR2 sequences are KGHSH and LQKENI. The J segment lost 2 bases and the V segment lost 3 bases, leaving 4 bases of the junction unmatched. Based on the CDR3 plus reference TRBV18 and TRBJ2-7, the full variable domain is NAGVMQNPRHLVRRRGQEARLRCSPMKGHSHVYWYRQLPEEGLKFMVYLQKENIIDESGMPKERFSAEFPKEGPSILRIQQVVRGDSAAYFCASSPGQGLTYEQYFGPGTRLTVT.

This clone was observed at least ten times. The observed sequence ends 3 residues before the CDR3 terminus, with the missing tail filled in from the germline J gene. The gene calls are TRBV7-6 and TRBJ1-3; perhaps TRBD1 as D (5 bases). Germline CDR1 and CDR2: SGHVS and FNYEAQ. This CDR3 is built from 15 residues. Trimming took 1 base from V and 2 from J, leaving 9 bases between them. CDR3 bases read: TGTGCCAGCAGCTTAGAGCGGGGGGCTGGAAACACC. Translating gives CASSLERGAGNT. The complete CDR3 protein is CASSLERGAGNTIYF.

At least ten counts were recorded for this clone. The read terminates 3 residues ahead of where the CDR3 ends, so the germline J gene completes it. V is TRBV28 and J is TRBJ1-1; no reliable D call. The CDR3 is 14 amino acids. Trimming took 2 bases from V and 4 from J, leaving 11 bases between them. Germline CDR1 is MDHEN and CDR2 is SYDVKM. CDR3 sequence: CASSLALRRTEAFF. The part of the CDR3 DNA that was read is TGTGCCAGCAGTTTAGCTCTCAGGCGCACTGAA.

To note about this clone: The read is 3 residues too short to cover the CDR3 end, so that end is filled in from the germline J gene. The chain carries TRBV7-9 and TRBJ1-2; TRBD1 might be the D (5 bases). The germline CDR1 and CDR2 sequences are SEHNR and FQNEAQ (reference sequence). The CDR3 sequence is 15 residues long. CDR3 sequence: CASTMTSGTANDYTF. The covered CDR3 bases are TGTGCCAGCACCATGACTAGCGGGACCGCAAATGAC.

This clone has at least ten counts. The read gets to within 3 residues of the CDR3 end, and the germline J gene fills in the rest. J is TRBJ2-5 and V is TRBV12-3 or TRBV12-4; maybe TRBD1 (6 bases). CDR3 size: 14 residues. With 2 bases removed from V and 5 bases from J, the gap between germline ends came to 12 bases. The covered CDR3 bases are TGTGCCAGCAGTTTAACTGGTCAGGGGGAGACC. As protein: CASSLTGQGET. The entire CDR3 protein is CASSLTGQGETQYF.

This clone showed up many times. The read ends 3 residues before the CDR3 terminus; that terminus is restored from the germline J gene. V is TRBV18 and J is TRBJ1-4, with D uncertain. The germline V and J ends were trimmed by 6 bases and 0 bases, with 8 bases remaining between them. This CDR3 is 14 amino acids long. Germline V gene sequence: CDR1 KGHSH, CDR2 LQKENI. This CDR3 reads CASSPRATNEKLFF. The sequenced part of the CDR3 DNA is TGTGCCAGCTCCCCTCGGGCAACTAATGAAAAA.